This is a list of T cell receptor beta chains from one sample in a study of blood T cells in healthy people across ages. TCRdb reprocessed the 5' RACE reads via MiXCR and lists one record per CDR3 protein. In the table there are about 590,000 distinct CDR3 sequences, 25% to 30% of which are singletons. The sequenced sample consisted of blood. Source of these receptors: a woman aged 80 or over in good health. The CDR3 runs from the conserved cysteine through the conserved F or W. Each record gives: V gene, D gene, J gene, clone size, CDR3 DNA, CDR3 protein. D genes are given only for firm matches. Where a row states a size, it is once, few, many or the class of an expanded clone; other rows omit it.

>TRBV2|TRBD2|TRBJ2-5|.
TGTGCCAGCAGTTCCCGGTTTCTAGCGGGGGGTCTGCCTGAGCAGTACTTC
CASSSRFLAGGLPEQYF
>TRBV7-3|TRBD2|TRBJ2-3|many
TGTGCCAGCAGCCTCCCCGGGACTAGCGGGGTCTTCGGCACAGATACGCAGTATTTT
CASSLPGTSGVFGTDTQYF
>TRBV6-1|.|TRBJ1-2|many
TGTGCCAGCAGTGAGTTCGGTTTTAACTATGGCTACACCTTC
CASSEFGFNYGYTF
>TRBV6-1|.|TRBJ1-5|few
TGTGCCAGCAGTGAACTGGGAAGGGGTCAGCCCCAGCATTTT
CASSELGRGQPQHF
>TRBV29-1|.|TRBJ2-5|.
TGCAGCGTAGGGACACCCAGAGAGACCCAGTACTTC
CSVGTPRETQYF
>TRBV20-1|.|TRBJ1-2|.
TGCAGTGCTAGTGGTTTGGACCGGGCGGGCTACACCTTC
CSASGLDRAGYTF
>TRBV24-1|TRBD1|TRBJ1-5|.
TGTGCCACCAGTGACCTCCGGGACAGGGGATCCGTCAGCAATCAGCCCCAGCATTTT
CATSDLRDRGSVSNQPQHF
>TRBV7-9|.|TRBJ1-2|.
TGTGCCAGCAGCGATTCCCACGGGTCAGTAAATCGGTATGGCTACACCTTC
CASSDSHGSVNRYGYTF
>TRBV25-1|.|TRBJ1-6|many
TGTGCCAGCAGTGGTCAGGAGTATCGGAATTCACCCCTCCACTTT
CASSGQEYRNSPLHF
>TRBV14|.|TRBJ2-4|many
TGTGCCAGCAGCCAAGAGGGCCGGATAGCCAAAAACATTCAGTACTTC
CASSQEGRIAKNIQYF
>TRBV20-1|.|TRBJ1-2|many
TGCAGTGCTAGAGACGCCAGAACTAACTATGGCTACACCTTC
CSARDARTNYGYTF
>TRBV27|TRBD2|TRBJ2-5|few
TGTGCCAGCAGTGGCCAAGCGGGAGGCCCGCAAGAGACCCAGTACTTC
CASSGQAGGPQETQYF
>TRBV7-2|TRBD2|TRBJ2-1|.
TGTGCCAGCAGCCCAAGCGGGGGGGGCAATGAGCAGTTCTTC
CASSPSGGGNEQFF
>TRBV7-2|TRBD1|TRBJ2-7|.
TGTACCAGCAGCTTAGGGGCAGGGGGCGAGCAGTACTTC
CTSSLGAGGEQYF
>TRBV4-1|TRBD1|TRBJ2-7|once
TGTGCCAGCAGCCCGGGACAGGTTCCCTCCTCCTACGAGCAGTACTTC
CASSPGQVPSSYEQYF
>TRBV28|TRBD1|TRBJ2-7|many
TGTGCCAGCAGTGACAGGGGGCGAAAACCCTACGAGCAGTACTTC
CASSDRGRKPYEQYF
>TRBV7-2|.|TRBJ1-1|.
TGTGCCAGCAGCGCCGGGCTTAGGAACACTCAAGCTTTCTTT
CASSAGLRNTQAFF
>TRBV6-1|.|TRBJ2-5|few
TGTGCCAGCAGCCATCAGTACTTC
CASSHQYF
>TRBV27|TRBD2|TRBJ2-3|many
TGTGCCAGCAGTGCCACCCATCCGGGACTAGCGGTTACAGATACGCAGTATTTT
CASSATHPGLAVTDTQYF
>TRBV20-1|TRBD2|TRBJ2-5|.
TGCAGTGCTAGAGTAGCGGGGGCCGAATGGGGAGAGACCCAGTACTTC
CSARVAGAEWGETQYF
>TRBV5-5|TRBD1|TRBJ2-1|many
TGTGCCAGCAGCGCCACCGGGACAGGGTCTAGGAATGAGCAGTTCTTC
CASSATGTGSRNEQFF
>TRBV12-3/TRBV12-4|.|TRBJ2-2|.
TGTGCCAGCAGTTTCGTCAGTACCGGGGAGCTGTTTTTT
CASSFVSTGELFF
>TRBV6-1|.|TRBJ1-2|.
TGTGCCAGCGAAGCGCAGGGGAGCTATGGCTACACCTTC
CASEAQGSYGYTF
>TRBV9|TRBD1|TRBJ2-2|.
TGTGCCAGCAGCGTACAGGGGGCGAGGACCGGGGAGCTGTTTTTT
CASSVQGARTGELFF
>TRBV5-1|.|TRBJ2-5|many
TGCGCCAGCAGCTCTTCCCGGGGCCTCTTCCAAGAGACCCAGTACTTC
CASSSSRGLFQETQYF
>TRBV20-1|.|TRBJ1-2|.
TGCAGTGCTAGAGATATGGGCAGAATGGGCAGGTCTAACTATGGCTACACCTTC
CSARDMGRMGRSNYGYTF
>TRBV20-1|.|TRBJ1-1|.
TGCAGTGCTTTGACGGACGGGGCGAACACTGAAGCTTTCTTT
CSALTDGANTEAFF
>TRBV5-1|TRBD1|TRBJ1-1|few
TGCGCCAGCAGCTTGGGGGCCGGGACAGGGGTTATGAACACTGAAGCTTTCTTT
CASSLGAGTGVMNTEAFF
>TRBV20-1|.|TRBJ2-5|many
TGCAGTGCTAGCCGGGACGGCCAAGAGACCCAGTACTTC
CSASRDGQETQYF
>TRBV6-1|.|TRBJ1-1|few
TGTGCCAGCAGTGAAGCGGGGCGGTTCACTGAAGCTTTCTTT
CASSEAGRFTEAFF
>TRBV27|.|TRBJ2-3|many
TGTGCCAGCATCCCCTGGGGTTTCGACGGAGGCACAGATACGCAGTATTTT
CASIPWGFDGGTDTQYF
>TRBV20-1|TRBD2|TRBJ2-5|many
TGCAGTGCTAGAGTCCCTAGCGGGGGGGAGACCCAGTACTTC
CSARVPSGGETQYF
>TRBV20-1|.|TRBJ1-1|few
TGCAGTGCTAGTGGAGGGGCCGGCACTGAAGCTTTCTTT
CSASGGAGTEAFF
>TRBV7-2|.|TRBJ2-5|.
TGTGCCAGCACCACACGGCGGGGCTTTGATGAGCAGTACTTC
CASTTRRGFDEQYF
>TRBV2|.|TRBJ2-4|few
TGTGCCAGCAGTGAAAACAGGGGGGGTCTAGCCAAAAACATTCAGTACTTC
CASSENRGGLAKNIQYF
>TRBV24-1|TRBD2|TRBJ2-1|few
TGTGCCACCAGTGATCAAGCGGGGAGTTACCCGTCCGGTGAGCAGTTCTTC
CATSDQAGSYPSGEQFF
>TRBV14|TRBD1|TRBJ1-6|few
TGTGCCAGCAGCACGAACAGGGGGCTCGGATCACCCCTCCACTTT
CASSTNRGLGSPLHF
>TRBV29-1|TRBD1|TRBJ2-2|once
TGCAGCGTTTTCGGGACAGCGAACACCGGGGAGCTGTTTTTT
CSVFGTANTGELFF
>TRBV6-2/TRBV6-3|TRBD2|TRBJ2-7|many
TGTGCCAGCAGTTACGTCGCGGGGGATCCCTACAATGAGCAGTACTTC
CASSYVAGDPYNEQYF
>TRBV6-2/TRBV6-3|.|TRBJ1-1|.
TGTGCCAGCAGATTTACAGGTCCGAACACTGAAGCTTTCTTT
CASRFTGPNTEAFF
>TRBV20-1|TRBD2|TRBJ2-6|.
TGCAGTGCTAGGGAGGGAGGGATCTCTGGGGCCAACGTCCTGACTTTC
CSAREGGISGANVLTF
>TRBV11-2|.|TRBJ2-7|.
TGTGCCAGCAGCGCTACGCGACTACATTACGAGCAGTACTTC
CASSATRLHYEQYF